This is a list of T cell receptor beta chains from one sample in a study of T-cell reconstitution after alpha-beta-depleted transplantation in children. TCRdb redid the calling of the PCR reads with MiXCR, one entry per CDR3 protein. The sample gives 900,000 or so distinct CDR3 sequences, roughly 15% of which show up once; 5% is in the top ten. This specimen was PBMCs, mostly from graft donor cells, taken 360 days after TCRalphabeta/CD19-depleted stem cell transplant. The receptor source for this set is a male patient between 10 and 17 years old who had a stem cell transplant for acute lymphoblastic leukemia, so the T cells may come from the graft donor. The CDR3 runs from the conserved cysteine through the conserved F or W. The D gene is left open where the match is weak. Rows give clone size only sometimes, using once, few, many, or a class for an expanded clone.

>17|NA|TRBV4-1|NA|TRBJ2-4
CASSQMIITPYKNIQYF
TGCGCCAGCAGCCAAATGATAATCACCCCTTACAAAAACATTCAGTACTTC
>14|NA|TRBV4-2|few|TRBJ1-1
CASSQDNLNTEAFF
TGTGCCAGCAGCCAAGACAATCTGAACACTGAAGCTTTCTTT
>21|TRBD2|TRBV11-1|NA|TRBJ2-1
CASSLTWLWLAGRSSYNEQFF
TGTGCCAGCAGCTTAACGTGGTTGTGGCTAGCGGGGAGAAGCTCCTACAATGAGCAGTTCTTC
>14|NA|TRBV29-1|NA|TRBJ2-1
CSVERPPGTREQFF
TGCAGCGTTGAAAGGCCTCCCGGGACTCGGGAGCAGTTCTTC
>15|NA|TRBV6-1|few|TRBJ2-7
CASTHQGAGHYEQYF
TGTGCCAGCACTCACCAAGGGGCAGGACACTACGAGCAGTACTTC
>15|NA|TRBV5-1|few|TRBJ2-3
CASTFRDRFTDTQYF
TGCGCCAGCACCTTCCGGGACCGTTTCACAGATACGCAGTATTTT
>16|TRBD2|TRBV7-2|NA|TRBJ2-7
CASSLGARGRGYEQYF
TGTGCCAGCAGCTTAGGAGCTCGCGGGAGGGGTTACGAGCAGTACTTC
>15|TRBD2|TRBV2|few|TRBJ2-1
CASKHPSGFYNEQFF
TGTGCCAGCAAACATCCTAGCGGATTCTACAATGAGCAGTTCTTC
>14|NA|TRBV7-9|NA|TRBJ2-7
CASSLAIIGIEQYF
TGTGCCAGCAGCTTAGCGATCATTGGGATCGAGCAGTACTTC
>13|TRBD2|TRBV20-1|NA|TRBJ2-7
CSARSSGERKQYF
TGCAGTGCTAGATCCAGCGGGGAAAGGAAGCAGTACTTC
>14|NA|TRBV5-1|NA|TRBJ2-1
CASSIAGSYNEQFF
TGCGCCAGCTCCATTGCGGGCTCCTACAATGAGCAGTTCTTC
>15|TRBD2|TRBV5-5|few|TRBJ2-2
CASSKGLADTGELFF
TGTGCCAGCAGCAAGGGACTAGCGGACACCGGGGAGCTGTTTTTT
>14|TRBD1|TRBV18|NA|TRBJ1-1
CASSPQGGETEAFF
TGTGCCAGCTCACCGCAGGGGGGTGAGACTGAAGCTTTCTTT
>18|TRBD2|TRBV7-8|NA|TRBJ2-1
CASSALFSRREVRNERFF
TGTGCCAGCAGCGCGCTTTTTTCACGGCGGGAGGTGAGGAATGAGCGGTTCTTC
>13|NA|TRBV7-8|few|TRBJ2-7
CASSLKGDYEQYF
TGTGCCAGCAGCTTAAAAGGCGACTACGAGCAGTACTTC
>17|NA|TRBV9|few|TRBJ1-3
CASSVRYGAPSGNTIYF
TGTGCCAGCAGCGTAAGATACGGCGCCCCTTCTGGAAACACCATATATTTT
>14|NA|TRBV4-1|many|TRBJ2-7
CASSRTGPSYEQYF
TGCGCCAGCAGCCGAACAGGTCCTTCCTACGAGCAGTACTTC
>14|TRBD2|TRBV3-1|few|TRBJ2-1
CASSQVSGSTEQFF
TGTGCCAGCAGCCAAGTTAGCGGGAGTACTGAGCAGTTCTTC
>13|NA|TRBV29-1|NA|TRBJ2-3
CSVEPGTTDTQYF
TGCAGCGTTGAGCCCGGGACCACAGATACGCAGTATTTT
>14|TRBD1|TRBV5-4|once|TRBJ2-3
CAGSRQGATDTQYF
TGTGCCGGCAGCCGTCAGGGGGCAACAGATACGCAGTATTTT
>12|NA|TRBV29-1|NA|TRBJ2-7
CSVARDRREQYF
TGCAGCGTTGCACGAGACAGACGCGAGCAGTACTTC
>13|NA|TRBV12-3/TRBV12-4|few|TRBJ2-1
CASSPRAANEQFF
TGTGCCAGCAGCCCGAGAGCGGCCAATGAGCAGTTCTTC
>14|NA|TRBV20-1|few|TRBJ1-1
CSARTRQRNTEAFF
TGCAGTGCTAGAACGCGACAGCGGAACACTGAAGCTTTCTTT
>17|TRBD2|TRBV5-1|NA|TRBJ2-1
CASSLEASGTSYNEQFF
TGCGCCAGCAGCTTGGAGGCTAGCGGGACCAGCTACAATGAGCAGTTCTTC
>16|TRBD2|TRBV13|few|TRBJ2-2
CASSLALAGESGELFF
TGTGCCAGCAGCTTGGCCCTAGCGGGAGAATCCGGGGAGCTGTTTTTT
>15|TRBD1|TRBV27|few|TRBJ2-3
CASRDRGYRTDTQYF
TGTGCCAGCCGGGACAGGGGATATCGCACGGATACGCAGTATTTT
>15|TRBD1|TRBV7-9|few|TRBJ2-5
CASSSETGSVETQYF
TGTGCCAGCAGCTCCGAGACAGGGAGCGTGGAGACCCAGTACTTC
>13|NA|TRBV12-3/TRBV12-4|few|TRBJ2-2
CASSFSQAGELFF
TGTGCCAGCAGTTTTTCCCAAGCCGGGGAGCTGTTTTTT
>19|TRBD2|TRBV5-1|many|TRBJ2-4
CASSLPGTSGRAAGNIQYF
TGCGCCAGCAGCTTGCCAGGGACTAGCGGGAGGGCCGCAGGAAACATTCAGTACTTC
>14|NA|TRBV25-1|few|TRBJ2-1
CASSEEGPPGEQFF
TGTGCCAGCAGTGAGGAAGGTCCTCCGGGGGAGCAGTTCTTC
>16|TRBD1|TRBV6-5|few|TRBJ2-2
CASSYSDRGWTGELFF
TGTGCCAGCAGTTACTCGGACAGGGGTTGGACCGGGGAGCTGTTTTTT
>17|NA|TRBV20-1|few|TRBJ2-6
CSARDLAGSLWANVLTF
TGCAGTGCTAGAGATCTCGCAGGCTCGCTCTGGGCCAACGTCCTGACTTTC
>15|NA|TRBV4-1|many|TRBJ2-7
CASSQVPGQFYEQYF
TGCGCCAGCAGCCAAGTCCCTGGACAGTTCTACGAGCAGTACTTC
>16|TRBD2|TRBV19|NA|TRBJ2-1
CASSGGTSGLYNEQFF
TGTGCCAGTAGCGGGGGGACTAGCGGGCTGTACAATGAGCAGTTCTTC
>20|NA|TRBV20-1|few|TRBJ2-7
CSARDHYSYEQYRTSSEQYF
TGCAGTGCTAGAGACCACTATTCCTACGAGCAGTACAGGACGAGCAGCGAGCAGTACTTC
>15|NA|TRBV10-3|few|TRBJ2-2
CAISDPDRNTGELFF
TGTGCCATCAGTGACCCGGACAGGAACACCGGGGAGCTGTTTTTT
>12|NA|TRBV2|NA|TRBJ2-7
CASSDADHEQYF
TGTGCCAGCAGTGATGCCGACCACGAGCAGTACTTC
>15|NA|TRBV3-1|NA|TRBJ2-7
CASSQDRVRSYEQYF
TGTGCCAGCAGCCAAGACAGGGTAAGATCCTACGAGCAGTACTTC
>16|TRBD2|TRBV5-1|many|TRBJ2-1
CASSLAGTRDYNEQFF
TGCGCCAGCAGCTTGGCCGGGACTAGGGACTACAATGAGCAGTTCTTC
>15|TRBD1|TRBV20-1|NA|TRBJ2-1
CSAPPGQLLYNEQFF
TGCAGTGCACCTCCGGGACAGCTCCTTTACAATGAGCAGTTCTTC
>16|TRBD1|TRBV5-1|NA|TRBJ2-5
CASRAGGDLYQETQYF
TGCGCCAGCAGGGCAGGGGGCGACCTGTACCAAGAGACCCAGTACTTC